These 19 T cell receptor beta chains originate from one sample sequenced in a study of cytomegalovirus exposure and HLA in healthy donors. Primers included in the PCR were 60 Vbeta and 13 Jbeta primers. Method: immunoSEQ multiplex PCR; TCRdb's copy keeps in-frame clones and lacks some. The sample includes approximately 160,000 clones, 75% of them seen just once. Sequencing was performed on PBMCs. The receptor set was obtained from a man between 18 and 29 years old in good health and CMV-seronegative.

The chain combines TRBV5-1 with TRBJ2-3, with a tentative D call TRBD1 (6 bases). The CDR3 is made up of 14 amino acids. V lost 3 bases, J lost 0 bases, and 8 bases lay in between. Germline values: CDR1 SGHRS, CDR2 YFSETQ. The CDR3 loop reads CASSSGDSTDTQYF. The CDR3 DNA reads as TGCGCCAGCAGCTCAGGGGACAGCACAGATACGCAGTATTTT.

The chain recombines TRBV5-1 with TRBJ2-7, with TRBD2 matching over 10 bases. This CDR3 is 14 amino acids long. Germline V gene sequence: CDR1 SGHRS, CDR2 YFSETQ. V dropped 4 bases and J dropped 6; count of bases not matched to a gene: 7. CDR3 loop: CASSIPSGSGEQYF. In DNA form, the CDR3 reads TGCGCCAGCAGCATCCCTAGCGGGAGTGGCGAGCAGTACTTC.

CDR3 residues: CASRYSLLAGGLRKETQYF. The CDR3, as DNA: TGTGCCAGCAGATACTCCCTGCTAGCGGGAGGGTTAAGAAAAGAGACCCAGTACTTC. The genes are TRBV28 and TRBJ2-5, with TRBD2 identical over 12 bases. The CDR3 is made up of 19 amino acids. Germline V gene data show CDR1 as MDHEN and CDR2 as SYDVKM. J gave up 3 bases and V 6 bases, and 17 bases lay outside the gene matches.

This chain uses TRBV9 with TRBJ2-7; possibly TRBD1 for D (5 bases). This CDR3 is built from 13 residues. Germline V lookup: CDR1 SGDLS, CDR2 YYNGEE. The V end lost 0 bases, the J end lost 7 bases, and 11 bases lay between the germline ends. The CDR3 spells CASSVVGAGEQYF. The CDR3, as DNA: TGTGCCAGCAGCGTAGTTGGGGCCGGGGAGCAGTACTTC.

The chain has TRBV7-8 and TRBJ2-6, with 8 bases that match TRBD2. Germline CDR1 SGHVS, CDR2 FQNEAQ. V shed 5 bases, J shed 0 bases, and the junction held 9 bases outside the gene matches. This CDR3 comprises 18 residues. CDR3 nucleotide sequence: TGTGCCAGCAGCCGGGGGACTAGGGGGGCCTCTGGGGCCAACGTCCTGACTTTC. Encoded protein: CASSRGTRGASGANVLTF.

CDR3 sequence reads: CASSPPGTSDEQYF. CDR3 sequence (DNA): TGTGCCAGCAGTCCTCCCGGGACTAGCGACGAGCAGTACTTC. The V call is TRBV6-6, the J call TRBJ2-7; TRBD2 aligns across 10 bases. This CDR3 comprises 14 residues. V trimming: 5 bases; J trimming: 5 bases; junction bases outside the gene matches: 6. The germline CDR1 and CDR2 sequences are MNHNY and SVGAGI (reference sequence).

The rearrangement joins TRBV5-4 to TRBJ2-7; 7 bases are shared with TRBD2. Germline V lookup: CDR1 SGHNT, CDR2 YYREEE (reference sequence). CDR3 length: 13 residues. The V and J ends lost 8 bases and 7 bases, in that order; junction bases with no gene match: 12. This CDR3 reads CASGRGGPGEQYF. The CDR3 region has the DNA TGTGCCAGTGGGAGGGGAGGGCCGGGGGAGCAGTACTTC.

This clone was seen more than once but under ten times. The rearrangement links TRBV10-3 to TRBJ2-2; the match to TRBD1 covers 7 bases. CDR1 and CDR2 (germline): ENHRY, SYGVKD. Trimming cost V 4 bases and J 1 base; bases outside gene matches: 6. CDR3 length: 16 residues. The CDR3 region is CAISAEGAMNTGELFF. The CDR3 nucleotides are TGTGCCATCAGTGCCGAGGGGGCGATGAACACCGGGGAGCTGTTTTTT.

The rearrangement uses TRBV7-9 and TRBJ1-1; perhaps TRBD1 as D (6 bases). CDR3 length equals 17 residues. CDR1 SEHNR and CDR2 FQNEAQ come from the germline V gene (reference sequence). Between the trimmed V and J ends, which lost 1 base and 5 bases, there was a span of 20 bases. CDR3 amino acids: CASSLGRQARGKTEAFF. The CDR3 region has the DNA TGTGCCAGCAGCTTAGGCAGACAGGCGAGGGGTAAGACTGAAGCTTTCTTT.

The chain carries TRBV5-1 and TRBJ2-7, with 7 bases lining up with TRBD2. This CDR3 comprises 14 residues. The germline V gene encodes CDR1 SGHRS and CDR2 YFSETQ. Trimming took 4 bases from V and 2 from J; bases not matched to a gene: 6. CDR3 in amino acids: CASSGGGGPYEQYF. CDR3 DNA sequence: TGCGCCAGCAGCGGGGGGGGAGGCCCCTACGAGCAGTACTTC. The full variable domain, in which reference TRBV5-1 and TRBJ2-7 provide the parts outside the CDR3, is KAGVTQTPRYLIKTRGQQVTLSCSPISGHRSVSWYQQTPGQGLQFLFEYFSETQRNKGNFPGRFSGRQFSNSRSEMNVSTLELGDSALYLCASSGGGGPYEQYFGPGTRLTVT.

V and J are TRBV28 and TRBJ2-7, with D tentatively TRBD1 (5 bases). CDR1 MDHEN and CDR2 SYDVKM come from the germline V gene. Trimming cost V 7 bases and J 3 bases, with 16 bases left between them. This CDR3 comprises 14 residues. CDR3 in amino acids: CASTRQQGHYEQYF. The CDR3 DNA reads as TGTGCCAGCACCCGACAGCAGGGTCACTACGAGCAGTACTTC.

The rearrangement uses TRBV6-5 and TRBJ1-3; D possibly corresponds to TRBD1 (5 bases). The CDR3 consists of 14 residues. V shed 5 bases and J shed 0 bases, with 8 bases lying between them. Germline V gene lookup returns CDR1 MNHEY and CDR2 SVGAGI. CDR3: CASSPGFSGNTIYF. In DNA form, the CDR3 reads TGTGCCAGCAGTCCAGGGTTCTCTGGAAACACCATATATTTT.

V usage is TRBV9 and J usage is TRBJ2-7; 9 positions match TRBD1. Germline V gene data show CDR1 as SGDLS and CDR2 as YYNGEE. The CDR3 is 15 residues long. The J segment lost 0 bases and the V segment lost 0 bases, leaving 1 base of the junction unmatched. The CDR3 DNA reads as TGTGCCAGCAGCGTAGGACAGGGGGTCTCCTACGAGCAGTACTTC. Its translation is CASSVGQGVSYEQYF.

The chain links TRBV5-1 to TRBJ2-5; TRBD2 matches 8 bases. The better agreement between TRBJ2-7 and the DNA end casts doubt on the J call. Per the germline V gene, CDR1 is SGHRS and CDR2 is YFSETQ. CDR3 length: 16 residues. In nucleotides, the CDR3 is TGCGCCAGCAGCTTGGACACTAGCGGAAGCTCCTACGAGCAGTACTTC. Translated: CASSLDTSGSSYEQYF.

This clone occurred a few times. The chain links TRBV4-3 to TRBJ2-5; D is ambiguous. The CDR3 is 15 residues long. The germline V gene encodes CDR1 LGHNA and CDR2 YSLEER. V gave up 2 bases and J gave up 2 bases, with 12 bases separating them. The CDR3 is CASSQNPGGQETQYF. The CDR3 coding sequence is TGCGCCAGCAGCCAAAACCCCGGCGGTCAAGAGACCCAGTACTTC.

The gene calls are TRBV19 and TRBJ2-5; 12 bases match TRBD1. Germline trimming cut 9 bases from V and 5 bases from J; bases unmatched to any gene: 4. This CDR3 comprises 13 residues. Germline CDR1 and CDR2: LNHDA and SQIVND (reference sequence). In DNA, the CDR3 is TGTGCCAGCTCCGGGACAGGGGGCGAGACCCAGTACTTC. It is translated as CASSGTGGETQYF.

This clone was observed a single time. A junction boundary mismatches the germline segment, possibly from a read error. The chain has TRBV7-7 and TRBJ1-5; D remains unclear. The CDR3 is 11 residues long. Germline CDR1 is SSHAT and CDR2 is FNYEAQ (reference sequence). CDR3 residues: CASSRCQPQHF. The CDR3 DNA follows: TGTGCTAGCAGCCGGTGCCAGCCCCAGCATTTT.

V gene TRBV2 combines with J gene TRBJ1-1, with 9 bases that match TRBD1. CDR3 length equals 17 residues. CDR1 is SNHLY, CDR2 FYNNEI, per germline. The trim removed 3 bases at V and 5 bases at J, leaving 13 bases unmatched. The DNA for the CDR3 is TGTGCCAGCAGTGAGCCGGGACAGGGTCTTTTAGGGACTGAAGCTTTCTTT. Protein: CASSEPGQGLLGTEAFF. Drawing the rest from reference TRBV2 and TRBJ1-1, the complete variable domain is EPEVTQTPSHQVTQMGQEVILRCVPISNHLYFYWYRQILGQKVEFLVSFYNNEISEKSEIFDDQFSVERPDGSNFTLKIRSTKLEDSAMYFCASSEPGQGLLGTEAFFGQGTRLTVV.

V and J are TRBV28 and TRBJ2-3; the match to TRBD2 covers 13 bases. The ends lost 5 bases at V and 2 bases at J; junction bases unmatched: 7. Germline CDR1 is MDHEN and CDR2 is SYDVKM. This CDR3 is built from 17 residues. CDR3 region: CASSRPGLAGITDTQYF. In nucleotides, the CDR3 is TGTGCCAGCAGTCGCCCGGGACTAGCGGGAATCACAGATACGCAGTATTTT.